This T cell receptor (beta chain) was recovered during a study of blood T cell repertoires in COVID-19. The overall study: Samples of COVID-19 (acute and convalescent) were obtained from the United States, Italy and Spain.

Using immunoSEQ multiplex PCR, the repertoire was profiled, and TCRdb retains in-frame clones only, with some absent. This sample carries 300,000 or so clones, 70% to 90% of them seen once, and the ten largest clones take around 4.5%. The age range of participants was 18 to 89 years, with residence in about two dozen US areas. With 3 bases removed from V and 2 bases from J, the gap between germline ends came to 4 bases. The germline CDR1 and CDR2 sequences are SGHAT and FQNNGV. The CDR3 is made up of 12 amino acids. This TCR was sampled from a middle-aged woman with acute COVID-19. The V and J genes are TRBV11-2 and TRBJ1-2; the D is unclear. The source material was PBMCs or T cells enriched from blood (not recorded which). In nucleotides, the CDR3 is TGTGCCAGCAGCTTCTCGAACTATGGCTACACCTTC. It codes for CASSFSNYGYTF.